These 20 T cell receptor beta chains originate from one sample sequenced in a study of blood T cell repertoires in COVID-19. Clones were sequenced by immunoSEQ multiplex PCR, and TCRdb holds only the in-frame ones, with some missing. The table records roughly 100,000 clones, over 70% of them present only once. The source material was peripheral blood. Receptors originate from a human donor in a cohort sampled during active or convalescent COVID-19.

Only a few counts were recorded for this clone. The V gene is TRBV13, the J gene TRBJ2-1; 10 bases agree with TRBD1. Germline CDR1 and CDR2: PRHDT and FYEKMQ (reference sequence). Germline trimming cut 5 bases from V and 7 bases from J; bases unmatched to any gene: 5. The CDR3 is 14 amino acids. The CDR3 DNA reads as TGTGCCAGCAGCACGGACAGGGGGGCAAATGAGCAGTTCTTC. The encoded protein is CASSTDRGANEQFF.

The chain couples TRBV6-5 to TRBJ1-1; perhaps TRBD1 as D (6 bases). Germline V lookup: CDR1 MNHEY, CDR2 SVGAGI. CDR3 length: 14 amino acids. V was clipped by 6 bases and J by 4 bases, with 15 bases between them. The CDR3 region has the DNA TGTGCCAGCAGCTTTCAGGGGTATGGCACTGAAGCTTTCTTT. This translates into CASSFQGYGTEAFF.

J is TRBJ1-2 and V is TRBV6-5; D may be TRBD1 (5 bases). Germline loops: CDR1 MNHEY, CDR2 SVGAGI. The germline V and J ends were trimmed by 1 base and 3 bases, with 12 bases remaining between them. This CDR3 is built from 15 residues. The chain's CDR3 is CASSYYQGSDYGYTF. In nucleotides, the CDR3 is TGTGCCAGCAGTTACTACCAGGGTTCCGACTATGGCTACACCTTC.

The gene calls are TRBV28 and TRBJ1-6, with a weak D call TRBD1 (5 bases). Germline CDR1 and CDR2: MDHEN and SYDVKM. The CDR3 length is 13 residues. Trimming cost V 5 bases and J 5 bases, with 7 bases left between them. CDR3 loop: CASSAGNNSPLHF. The DNA for the CDR3 is TGTGCCAGCAGTGCAGGGAATAATTCACCCCTCCACTTT.

This chain joins TRBV3-1 (or the pseudogene TRBV3-2) and TRBJ2-3; the match to TRBD2 covers 11 bases. The CDR3 is 19 residues long. Germline CDR1 and CDR2: LGHDT and YNNKEL (reference sequence). Trimming took 3 bases from V and 0 from J; bases not matched to a gene: 11. The CDR3 region is CASSQAALAGGSSTDTQYF. Here the CDR3 DNA reads TGTGCCAGCAGCCAGGCCGCCCTAGCGGGGGGTTCTAGCACAGATACGCAGTATTTT.

The rearrangement uses TRBV19 and TRBJ1-5; 7 nucleotides line up with TRBD1. The CDR3 has 13 residues. CDR1 is LNHDA, CDR2 SQIVND, per germline (reference sequence). V gave up 4 bases and J gave up 6 bases; unmatched junction bases: 3. CDR3: CASSTDRVQPQHF. The CDR3 DNA reads TGTGCCAGTAGTACCGACAGGGTTCAGCCCCAGCATTTT.

This chain links TRBV19 with TRBJ2-3; 7 positions match TRBD1. Germline values: CDR1 LNHDA, CDR2 SQIVND (reference sequence). With 5 bases clipped from V and 6 bases from J, the junction kept 11 bases outside the gene matches. The CDR3 runs to 15 residues. The CDR3 nucleotides are TGTGCCAGTAGTGCCACAGGGGCGCGTGGGGATACGCAGTATTTT. Protein: CASSATGARGDTQYF.

This rearrangement joins TRBV13 to TRBJ2-3; 8 bases align to TRBD1. The trim removed 2 bases at V and 0 bases at J, leaving 10 bases unmatched. Germline V gives CDR1 PRHDT, CDR2 FYEKMQ (reference sequence). There are 18 residues in the CDR3. This CDR3 reads CASSLYSGGGMSTDTQYF. The CDR3 coding sequence is TGTGCCAGCAGCTTATATTCAGGGGGCGGGATGAGCACAGATACGCAGTATTTT. Using reference TRBV13 and TRBJ2-3 for the parts outside the CDR3, the full variable domain is AAGVIQSPRHLIKEKRETATLKCYPIPRHDTVYWYQQGPGQDPQFLISFYEKMQSDKGSIPDRFSAQQFSDYHSELNMSSLELGDSALYFCASSLYSGGGMSTDTQYFGPGTRLTVL.

The J gene is TRBJ2-3, the V gene TRBV5-1; D is perhaps TRBD1 (6 bases). Trimming removed 0 bases from V and 2 bases from J, with 13 bases in between. Germline V gene data show CDR1 as SGHRS and CDR2 as YFSETQ. This CDR3 is 16 amino acids long. The CDR3 coding sequence is TGCGCCAGCAGCTTGGGGACCCGACAGGCCACAGATACGCAGTATTTT. It is translated as CASSLGTRQATDTQYF.

The V and J genes are TRBV9 and TRBJ2-2; 7 bases are a match to TRBD1. J gave up 6 bases and V 4 bases, and 3 bases lay outside the gene matches. The CDR3 has 13 residues. The germline CDR1 and CDR2 sequences are SGDLS and YYNGEE. In DNA, the CDR3 is TGTGCCAGCAGCTTTCAGGGGGCCGGGGAGCTGTTTTTT. Residues: CASSFQGAGELFF.

The rearrangement links TRBV19 to TRBJ1-4, with 7 nucleotides matching TRBD1. Germline V lookup: CDR1 LNHDA, CDR2 SQIVND (reference sequence). This CDR3 has 14 amino acids. J was trimmed by 3 bases and V by 7 bases; bases with no gene match: 5. The CDR3 DNA reads TGTGCCAGTACCACAGGGGCGGCTAATGAAAAACTGTTTTTT. Protein product: CASTTGAANEKLFF.

The chain employs TRBV30 and TRBJ2-2; 9 positions match TRBD1. After removal of 5 bases from V and 0 bases from J, the junction contained 1 base not matched to a gene. CDR1 and CDR2 (germline): GTSNPN, SVGIG (reference sequence). The CDR3 totals 14 residues. This CDR3 is CAWGTGTNTGELFF. The CDR3 nucleotides read TGTGCCTGGGGGACAGGGACGAACACCGGGGAGCTGTTTTTT. Looking up the rest from reference TRBV30 and TRBJ2-2 gives the full variable domain: SQTIHQWPATLVQPVGSPLSLECTVEGTSNPNLYWYRQAAGRGLQLLFYSVGIGQISSEVPQNLSASRPQDRQFILSSKKLLLSDSGFYLCAWGTGTNTGELFFGEGSRLTVL.

The chain recombines TRBV6-5 with TRBJ1-1; D is undetermined. The CDR3 is 14 residues long. Germline V CDR1 and CDR2: MNHEY, SVGAGI. V was clipped by 6 bases and J by 0 bases, with 11 bases between them. The CDR3 DNA reads TGTGCCAGCAGGCTTACACCCATGAACACTGAAGCTTTCTTT. This codes for CASRLTPMNTEAFF.

The gene calls are TRBV7-2 and TRBJ1-5; no reliable D call. V was shortened by 5 bases and J by 0 bases, with 8 bases between the two germline ends. Germline assignment: CDR1 SGHTA and CDR2 FQGNSA. The CDR3 consists of 14 residues. CDR3 nucleotide sequence: TGTGCCAGCAGCCCTCAGATTAGCAATCAGCCCCAGCATTTT. Translating gives CASSPQISNQPQHF.

This chain connects TRBV11-2 to TRBJ2-3, with 11 nucleotides matching TRBD2. V gave up 4 bases and J gave up 1 base; unmatched junction bases: 7. The CDR3 consists of 17 residues. Germline assignment: CDR1 SGHAT and CDR2 FQNNGV. Here the CDR3 reads CASSSFTSGGRTDTQYF. Here the CDR3 DNA reads TGTGCCAGCAGCTCCTTCACTAGCGGGGGCCGCACAGATACGCAGTATTTT.

V usage is TRBV4-1 and J usage is TRBJ1-1; no reliable D call. Germline lookup yields CDR1 MGHRA and CDR2 YSYEKL. V was trimmed by 3 bases and J by 12 bases, leaving 14 bases between them. The CDR3 consists of 12 residues. The CDR3 loop is CASSQGPGSTFF. The CDR3 DNA reads as TGCGCCAGCAGCCAGGGCCCTGGGAGTACTTTCTTT.

This chain uses TRBV11-2 with TRBJ1-4; a possible D gene is TRBD1 (6 bases). CDR1 and CDR2 from the germline V gene are SGHAT and FQNNGV. The CDR3 runs 15 residues. Trimming shortened V by 8 bases and J by 1 base, and 14 bases separated the two germline ends. CDR3 region: CASSLRGGTNEKLFF. For the CDR3, the DNA is TGTGCCAGCTCCTTAAGAGGGGGAACTAATGAAAAACTGTTTTTT.

This clone occurred a few times. V is TRBV12-3 or TRBV12-4 and J is TRBJ1-2; 7 bases agree with TRBD1. This CDR3 is built from 13 residues. With 6 bases clipped from V and 8 bases from J, the junction kept 9 bases outside the gene matches. The CDR3, as DNA: TGTGCCAGCAGATCCACAGGGGCGAGAGGCTACACCTTC. This codes for CASRSTGARGYTF.

In its sample, this clone was seen once. The chain carries TRBV5-6 and TRBJ1-2, with 8 bases matching TRBD1. CDR1 is SGHDT, CDR2 YYEEEE, per germline. The V segment lost 4 bases and the J segment 8 bases; nucleotides outside the gene matches: 7. This CDR3 region has 13 residues. The DNA of the CDR3 is TGTGCCAGCAGCCGGACAGGGAGGGGAGGCTACACCTTC. It translates to CASSRTGRGGYTF.

This chain joins TRBV11-2 and TRBJ1-1, with 10 bases fitting TRBD1. The germline V gene encodes CDR1 SGHAT and CDR2 FQNNGV. Trimming took 5 bases from V and 6 from J; bases not matched to a gene: 12. The CDR3 runs 16 residues. The CDR3 reads CASSVPRLGTGAEAFF. The CDR3 bases are TGTGCCAGCAGCGTCCCGAGACTCGGGACAGGGGCTGAAGCTTTCTTT.